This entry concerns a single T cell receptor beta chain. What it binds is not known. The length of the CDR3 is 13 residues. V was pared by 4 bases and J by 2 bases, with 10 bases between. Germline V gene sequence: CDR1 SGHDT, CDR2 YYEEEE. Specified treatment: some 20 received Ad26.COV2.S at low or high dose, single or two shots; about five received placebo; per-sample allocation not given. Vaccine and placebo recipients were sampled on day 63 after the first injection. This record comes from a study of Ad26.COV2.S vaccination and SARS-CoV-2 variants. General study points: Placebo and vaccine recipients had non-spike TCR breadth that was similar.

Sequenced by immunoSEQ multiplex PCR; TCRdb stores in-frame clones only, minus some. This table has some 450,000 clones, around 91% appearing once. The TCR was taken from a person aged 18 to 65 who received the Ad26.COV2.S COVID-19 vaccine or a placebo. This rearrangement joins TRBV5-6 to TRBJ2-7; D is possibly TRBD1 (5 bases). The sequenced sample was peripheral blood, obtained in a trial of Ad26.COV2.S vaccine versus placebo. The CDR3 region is CASSQGRAYEQYF. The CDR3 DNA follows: TGTGCCAGCAGCCAGGGCCGAGCCTACGAGCAGTACTTC.